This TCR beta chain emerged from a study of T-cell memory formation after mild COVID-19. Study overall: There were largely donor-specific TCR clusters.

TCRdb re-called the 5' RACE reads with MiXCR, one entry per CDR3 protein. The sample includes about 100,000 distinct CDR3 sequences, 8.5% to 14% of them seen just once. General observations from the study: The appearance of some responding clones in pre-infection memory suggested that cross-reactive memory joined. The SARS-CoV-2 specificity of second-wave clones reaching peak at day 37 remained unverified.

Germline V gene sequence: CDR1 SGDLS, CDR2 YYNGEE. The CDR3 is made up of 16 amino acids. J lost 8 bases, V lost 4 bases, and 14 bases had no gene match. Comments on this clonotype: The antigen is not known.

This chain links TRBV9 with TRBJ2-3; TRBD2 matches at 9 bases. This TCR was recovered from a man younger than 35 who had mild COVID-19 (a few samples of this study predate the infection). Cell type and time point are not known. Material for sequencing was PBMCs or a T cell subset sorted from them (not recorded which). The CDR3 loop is CASSPRNSGGSSTQYF. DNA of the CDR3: TGTGCCAGCAGCCCCCGTAACAGCGGGGGGTCCAGTACGCAGTATTTT.